Shown below are 15 T cell receptor beta chains from a single sample sequenced in a study of cytomegalovirus exposure and HLA in healthy donors. In the PCR, 60 Vbeta and 13 Jbeta primers were used. The data were produced by immunoSEQ multiplex PCR, yet TCRdb's version contains in-frame clones alone and is incomplete. Its table lists some 75,000 clones. Sequenced material: PBMCs. The receptors derive from a man in his forties in good health and CMV-seronegative.

The V call is TRBV9, the J call TRBJ1-1; D remains ambiguous. Germline V gives CDR1 SGDLS, CDR2 YYNGEE. This CDR3 contains 15 residues. The V end was cut by 3 bases, the J end by 1 base, with 13 bases between. CDR3 protein: CASSAAAQANTEAFF. CDR3 coding DNA: TGTGCCAGCAGCGCAGCCGCCCAGGCGAACACTGAAGCTTTCTTT. Supplemented by reference TRBV9 and TRBJ1-1, the full variable domain reads DSGVTQTPKHLITATGQRVTLRCSPRSGDLSVYWYQQSLDQGLQFLIQYYNGEERAKGNILERFSAQQFPDLHSELNLSSLELGDSALYFCASSAAAQANTEAFFGQGTRLTVV.

The chain combines TRBV11-2 with TRBJ1-1; 7 nucleotides align to TRBD1. Looked up from germline, CDR1 is SGHAT and CDR2 is FQNNGV. V dropped 4 bases and J dropped 6; count of bases not matched to a gene: 2. This CDR3 region has 12 residues. The CDR3 DNA reads TGTGCCAGCAGCTCAGGGGGGCCTGAAGCTTTCTTT. This codes for CASSSGGPEAFF.

The rearrangement uses TRBV6-1 and TRBJ2-7; 10 bases are shared with TRBD2. The CDR3 contains 14 residues. V was clipped by 4 bases and J by 0 bases; unmatched bases: 0. Germline CDR1 reads MNHNS; CDR2 reads SASEGT. CDR3 loop: CASSGTSGSYEQYF. CDR3 nucleotides: TGTGCCAGCAGTGGGACTAGCGGCTCCTACGAGCAGTACTTC.

This chain connects TRBV4-3 to TRBJ2-6; weak D call: TRBD2 (5 bases). This CDR3 is built from 18 residues. Trimming shortened V by 0 bases and J by 2 bases, and 14 bases separated the two germline ends. CDR1 and CDR2 (germline): LGHNA, YSLEER. The CDR3 sequence: CASSQDLGEGPGANVLTF. CDR3 nucleotides: TGCGCCAGCAGCCAAGATCTAGGAGAGGGCCCTGGGGCCAACGTCCTGACTTTC.

To note about this clone: Other DNA sequences from this sample encode an identical CDR3 as well. The chain couples TRBV18 to TRBJ2-7; 8 bases match TRBD1. The CDR3 spans 14 residues. V lost 6 bases to trimming and J lost 3 bases; unmatched junction nucleotides: 7. Germline V CDR1 and CDR2: KGHSH, LQKENI. The CDR3 spells CASSTGQGIYEQYF. CDR3 DNA sequence: TGTGCCAGCTCTACCGGACAGGGTATCTACGAGCAGTACTTC.

The rearrangement links TRBV6-1 to TRBJ2-7; 7 bases agree with TRBD1. CDR3 length equals 15 residues. CDR1 MNHNS and CDR2 SASEGT come from the germline V gene. V shed 7 bases and J 1 base; nucleotides not matched to a gene: 10. Here the CDR3 DNA reads TGTGCCAGCACCATTTTGAGGGACAGATCCTACGAGCAGTACTTC. It specifies CASTILRDRSYEQYF.

This chain joins TRBV19 and TRBJ2-5, with 8 nucleotides matching TRBD1. The CDR3 covers 15 residues. Germline V lookup: CDR1 LNHDA, CDR2 SQIVND (reference sequence). Trimming at V came to 3 bases and at J to 0 bases, leaving 3 bases not matched to a gene. CDR3 bases: TGTGCCAGTAGTATCGGACAGGGTTACCAAGAGACCCAGTACTTC. Amino acids: CASSIGQGYQETQYF.

This chain links TRBV4-3 with TRBJ2-3; 7 bases agree with TRBD1. Unmatched junction bases numbered 11, after V lost 0 bases and J lost 2 bases. Germline CDR1 and CDR2: LGHNA and YSLEER. CDR3 length equals 18 residues. The CDR3 bases are TGCGCCAGCAGCCAAGATGCTATCAGGGGGTGGGTCACAGATACGCAGTATTTT. It encodes CASSQDAIRGWVTDTQYF.

The chain couples TRBV27 to TRBJ1-1; 12 nucleotides line up with TRBD1. The CDR3 is 17 amino acids. The V segment lost 6 bases and the J segment 5 bases; nucleotides outside the gene matches: 13. The germline CDR1 and CDR2 sequences are MNHEY and SMNVEV (reference sequence). The CDR3 coding sequence is TGTGCCAGCAGCACCGGGACAGGGGGCCCTACGAGGACTGAAGCTTTCTTT. It codes for CASSTGTGGPTRTEAFF.

The chain links TRBV5-6 to TRBJ2-3, with 7 bases aligning to TRBD2. The V gene's germline CDR1 is SGHDT and CDR2 YYEEEE. J gave up 1 base and V 4 bases, and 12 bases lay outside the gene matches. CDR3 length: 17 residues. The CDR3 nucleotides read TGTGCCAGCAGCCTCTTGGGGGAGGGCCTAGGCACAGATACGCAGTATTTT. Translation: CASSLLGEGLGTDTQYF.

CDR3 loop: CATSKTTGTGEGHYGYTF. CDR3 DNA sequence: TGTGCCACCAGCAAGACCACCGGGACAGGGGAGGGGCACTATGGCTACACCTTC. The chain recombines TRBV15 with TRBJ1-2; 10 positions agree with TRBD1. V lost 4 bases to trimming and J lost 3 bases; unmatched junction nucleotides: 14. The CDR3 has 18 residues. Germline loops: CDR1 LNHNV, CDR2 YYDKDF (reference sequence).

The chain recombines TRBV15 with TRBJ2-1; D perhaps matches TRBD2 (6 bases). V was pared by 0 bases and J by 3 bases, with 12 bases between. Germline V CDR1 and CDR2: LNHNV, YYDKDF (reference sequence). The CDR3 covers 16 residues. CDR3 nucleotide sequence: TGTGCCACCAGCAGAGATCTTGGGGGGTTCTACAATGAGCAGTTCTTC. Translation: CATSRDLGGFYNEQFF.

Here the CDR3 reads CASSERQGAYGYTF. As DNA, the CDR3 is TGCGCCAGCAGTGAGAGGCAGGGGGCCTATGGCTACACCTTC. The chain carries TRBV10-2 and TRBJ1-2; TRBD1 matches 8 bases. V shed 2 bases and J 4 bases; nucleotides not matched to a gene: 3. This CDR3 comprises 14 residues. Germline V CDR1 and CDR2: WSHSY, SAAADI.

V is TRBV5-1 and J is TRBJ2-7; maybe TRBD2 (5 bases). From germline, CDR1 is SGHRS and CDR2 YFSETQ. The length of the CDR3 is 15 residues. The V gene lost 1 base and the J gene lost 4 bases, with 15 bases spanning the gap. The CDR3 spells CASSLWYSAEYEQYF. DNA for the CDR3: TGCGCCAGCAGCTTGTGGTATTCAGCGGAATACGAGCAGTACTTC.

The chain uses TRBV7-2 and TRBJ2-5, with 7 bases that match TRBD2. The CDR3 covers 15 residues. Germline V gene lookup returns CDR1 SGHTA and CDR2 FQGNSA. Trimming removed 5 bases from V and 4 bases from J; junction bases left unmatched: 10. For the CDR3, the DNA is TGTGCCAGCAGCCCCTTGTCTAGCGGTGGAGAGACCCAGTACTTC. It encodes CASSPLSSGGETQYF. The full variable domain, completed using reference TRBV7-2 and TRBJ2-5, is GAGVSQSPSNKVTEKGKDVELRCDPISGHTALYWYRQSLGQGLEFLIYFQGNSAPDKSGLPSDRFSAERTGGSVSTLTIQRTQQEDSAVYLCASSPLSSGGETQYFGPGTRLLVL.